This T cell receptor (beta chain) was identified in a study of shared clonotypes between healthy human individuals. About the research overall: Serving as donors were two women and three men, whose ages spanned 18 to 49. CD4 naive cells filled three plates per donor, CD4 memory three, CD8 naive two and CD8 memory one.

Trimming shortened V by 10 bases and J by 4 bases, and 9 bases separated the two germline ends. Germline loops: CDR1 LNHDA, CDR2 SQIVND (reference sequence). The length of the CDR3 is 11 residues. Study-wide results and caveats: Clonotype sharing across donors was expected to vary with sequencing depth.

Produced via immunoSEQ multiplex PCR; TCRdb's table is partial and in-frame only. The sample records 1.5 million to 2.5 million clones, about 95% being singletons. Concerning this clone itself: Its target is not known.

Naive CD8 populations comprised CD45RO-negative cells positively selected for CCR7, excluding terminally differentiated effector memory CD45RA+ cells. This clonotype was sampled from a man between 18 and 29 years old in good health. The chain combines TRBV19 with TRBJ2-3, with D unresolved. The specimen was naive CD8+ T cells sorted from blood. The CDR3 is CAIKTADTQYF. The CDR3, as DNA: TGTGCCATTAAGACGGCAGATACGCAGTATTTT.